The rows below give T cell receptor beta chains drawn from one sample of a study of PD-1 blockade in classical Hodgkin lymphoma. This table comes from immunoSEQ multiplex PCR, and its TCRdb copy is limited to in-frame clones, with some not included. The sample consists of 96,000 or so clones, 90% to 95% of them appearing once. The source was peripheral blood mononuclear cells (PBMCs), collected before the fourth cycle of nivolumab. The origin of the receptors is a human donor with classical Hodgkin lymphoma. CDR3s leave out the opening cysteine and the closing phenylalanine or tryptophan. The D gene is left open where the match is weak.

V gene	J gene	D gene	CDR3 protein
TRBV6-4	TRBJ2-1	TRBD2	ASSKLAGVISYNEQF
TRBV4-1	TRBJ2-2	-	ASSQGRPRDGGGELF
TRBV6-5	TRBJ2-5	-	ASKDSQETQY
TRBV28	TRBJ1-4	-	ASSLRALNEKLF
TRBV5-6	TRBJ2-7	TRBD1	ASSPTGESYEQY
TRBV6-5	TRBJ2-3	-	ASSYTGTDTQY
TRBV13	TRBJ2-1	TRBD1	ASSWRTGDDVDEQF
TRBV18	TRBJ1-5	-	ASSPPIGGRQPQH
TRBV6-6	TRBJ2-3	TRBD2	ASRALAASTDTQY
TRBV27	TRBJ1-5	TRBD1	ASRRQGVNQPQH
TRBV2	TRBJ2-2	-	ASSVFEGEGLFGPGELF
TRBV10-3	TRBJ2-7	-	AISESGGKYYEQY
TRBV18	TRBJ2-1	TRBD2	ASSPQAASGSGEQF
TRBV11-2	TRBJ1-5	TRBD1	ASSGGTGENQPQH
TRBV2	TRBJ1-5	-	ASSESAGQPQH
TRBV28	TRBJ1-3	-	ASSLGGTHSLSGNTIY
TRBV6-1	TRBJ2-3	-	ASNTGRPY
TRBV28	TRBJ1-4	TRBD1	ASSAGPGGLF
TRBV7-9	TRBJ2-1	-	ASSPYGL
TRBV30	TRBJ2-7	-	AWQDTDARSEQY
TRBV19	TRBJ1-2	TRBD1	ASSFRTGHGYT
TRBV10-2	TRBJ1-2	-	ASSEGGPRRGYT
TRBV30	TRBJ2-1	-	AWSVAGAEQF
TRBV13	TRBJ2-3	TRBD1	ASSNPGQGTQY
TRBV29-1	TRBJ2-7	-	SVARLAHSSYEQY
TRBV5-1	TRBJ1-4	TRBD1	ASSFRGADEKLF
TRBV5-1	TRBJ2-2	TRBD2	ASSLTSGRALGELF
TRBV6-6	TRBJ2-3	-	ASSYSQGRLDTQY
TRBV18	TRBJ1-1	-	ASSQNRDSIGDTEAF
TRBV19	TRBJ2-6	TRBD1	ASVDRQGGSGANVLT
TRBV9	TRBJ1-1	-	ASSVGPGGINTEAF
TRBV14	TRBJ2-7	TRBD1	ASSLRDRWYEQY
TRBV5-1	TRBJ2-1	-	ASFQAGFANEQF
TRBV5-1	TRBJ1-2	TRBD1	ASSLGSEQGLYT
TRBV30	TRBJ1-3	-	AWSVRRGTGNTIY
TRBV27	TRBJ1-1	-	ASSLSSRVEAF
TRBV30	TRBJ2-7	-	AWSYSLPSYEQY
TRBV19	TRBJ2-2	-	ASSKKGTANTGELF
TRBV27	TRBJ1-2	-	ASSLSGGYGYT
TRBV29-1	TRBJ1-2	-	SVEGVKGEANYGYT
TRBV5-4	TRBJ2-7	-	ASSWGQGYEQY
TRBV27	TRBJ1-5	-	ASSLWVGQPQH
TRBV11-3	TRBJ2-7	-	ASSLRGGEREQY
TRBV4-2	TRBJ2-5	-	ASSQDRWETQY
TRBV18	TRBJ1-4	-	ASSPKSTNEKLF
TRBV2	TRBJ1-1	-	ASSLREAF
TRBV27	TRBJ2-7	TRBD2	ASSSYIGLAGAYEQY
TRBV7-3	TRBJ1-1	-	ASSPGWGGTEAF
TRBV5-6	TRBJ2-7	-	ASSRTQSYEQY